The 9 T cell receptor beta chains given below trace back to one sample, sequenced in a study of identifying expanded T cells in peripheral blood. The repertoire was sequenced with immunoSEQ multiplex PCR; TCRdb's copy has only in-frame clones and lacks some. The table shows 55,000 to 80,000 clones, with over 75% occurring only once. Sequenced sample: blood. The source of these receptors is a person between 18 and 75 years old in good health.

The genes are TRBV4-2 and TRBJ1-3; 7 bases align to TRBD1. Germline CDR1 is LGHNA and CDR2 is YNFKEQ. This CDR3 is built from 16 residues. The J segment lost 3 bases and the V segment lost 0 bases, leaving 5 bases of the junction unmatched. The chain's CDR3 is CASSQDEQGYGNTIYF. CDR3 bases: TGTGCCAGCAGCCAAGATGAACAGGGGTATGGAAACACCATATATTTT.

The rearrangement uses TRBV5-1 and TRBJ2-1; the D gene is possibly TRBD2 (5 bases). The V gene lost 4 bases and the J gene lost 4 bases, with 12 bases spanning the gap. The CDR3 loop spans 14 amino acids. Germline assignment: CDR1 SGHRS and CDR2 YFSETQ. The CDR3 nucleotides read TGCGCCAGCAGCCCGGCGGGCGGGTACAATGAGCAGTTCTTC. Translated, it gives CASSPAGGYNEQFF. Complete variable domain (other parts from reference TRBV5-1 and TRBJ2-1): KAGVTQTPRYLIKTRGQQVTLSCSPISGHRSVSWYQQTPGQGLQFLFEYFSETQRNKGNFPGRFSGRQFSNSRSEMNVSTLELGDSALYLCASSPAGGYNEQFFGPGTRLTVL.

This clone is a singleton in its sample. V and J are TRBV7-3 and TRBJ2-3; D remains ambiguous. The V and J ends lost 2 bases and 0 bases respectively, with 18 bases between them. The CDR3 runs 18 residues. Germline CDR1 and CDR2: SGHTA and FQGTGA. The CDR3 coding sequence is TGTGCCAGCAGCTTAGAACAGATTGCCTCCAGTAGCACAGATACGCAGTATTTT. This codes for CASSLEQIASSSTDTQYF.

This clone was observed once. The rearrangement joins TRBV5-6 to TRBJ1-2, with D maybe TRBD1 (5 bases). The CDR3 is made up of 12 amino acids. With 0 bases removed from V and 8 bases from J, the gap between germline ends came to 8 bases. From germline, CDR1 is SGHDT and CDR2 YYEEEE. CDR3 region: CASSLGGDGYTF. For the CDR3, the DNA is TGTGCCAGCAGCTTGGGCGGGGACGGCTACACCTTC.

This clone has a single count. The chain couples TRBV4-1 to TRBJ2-1, with 10 bases aligning to TRBD2. CDR1 and CDR2 (germline): MGHRA, YSYEKL. The CDR3 extends over 17 amino acids. Germline trimming cut 1 base from V and 4 bases from J; bases unmatched to any gene: 7. CDR3 amino acids: CASSQGLAGVLYNEQFF. The CDR3 coding sequence is TGCGCCAGCAGCCAAGGTCTAGCGGGAGTTCTATACAATGAGCAGTTCTTC.

The rearrangement joins TRBV6-1 to TRBJ1-3, with 9 bases matching TRBD1. Germline V gene lookup returns CDR1 MNHNS and CDR2 SASEGT. The CDR3 is made up of 15 amino acids. V was pared by 6 bases and J by 2 bases, with 5 bases of the junction left unmatched. CDR3 in DNA: TGTGCCAGCAGAGGTGGGACAGGGACTGGAAACACCATATATTTT. It codes for CASRGGTGTGNTIYF.

The chain employs TRBV10-3 and TRBJ2-3; D unclear. The CDR3 consists of 13 residues. The V and J ends lost 6 bases and 5 bases respectively, with 12 bases between them. Germline CDR1 reads ENHRY; CDR2 reads SYGVKD. This CDR3 reads CAIRGNIGDTQYF. The CDR3 nucleotides are TGTGCCATCAGGGGAAATATCGGAGATACGCAGTATTTT.

This clone was recorded once. This sequence joins TRBV18 and TRBJ2-3; TRBD2 is a possible D gene (5 bases). Germline loops: CDR1 KGHSH, CDR2 LQKENI. V was cut by 3 bases and J by 6 bases, with 16 bases left in between. The CDR3 extends over 15 amino acids. The CDR3 coding sequence is TGTGCCAGCTCACCCCCGGGATCTACTCTCGATACGCAGTATTTT. Its protein is CASSPPGSTLDTQYF.

The chain is built from TRBV6-1 and TRBJ1-4; TRBD1 matches at 7 bases. There are 14 residues in the CDR3. After removal of 1 base from V and 6 bases from J, the junction contained 2 bases not matched to a gene. Germline lookup yields CDR1 MNHNS and CDR2 SASEGT. CDR3 residues: CASSEGQGYEKLFF. CDR3 nucleotides: TGTGCCAGCAGTGAAGGACAGGGTTATGAAAAACTGTTTTTT.